This T cell receptor (beta chain) was obtained from a study of blood T cell repertoires in COVID-19. Looking at the study overall: Donors in the United States, Italy and Spain gave samples during acute or convalescent COVID-19. In each case, the material was cDNA or gDNA derived from T cells, B-cell-depleted T cells, or PBMCs.

Deletions cut 5 bases from V and 1 base from J, with 11 bases between. The CDR3 has 14 amino acids. Germline-derived CDR1 and CDR2 are LNHDA and SQIVND (reference sequence). Data came from immunoSEQ multiplex PCR; TCRdb stores just in-frame clones and leaves some out. The sample lists roughly 250,000 clones; approximately 78% were seen once. This receptor was taken from a woman in her sixties with active or convalescent COVID-19. This rearrangement joins TRBV19 to TRBJ1-1; perhaps TRBD1 as D (5 bases). The material sequenced was peripheral blood. CDR3 in amino acids: CASSSRVGNTEAFF. CDR3 bases: TGTGCCAGTAGTTCCAGGGTGGGGAACACTGAAGCTTTCTTT.